This T cell receptor beta chain was retrieved from a study of blood T cell repertoires in COVID-19. After removal of 7 bases from V and 0 bases from J, the junction contained 6 bases not matched to a gene. In germline, CDR1 is GTSNPN, CDR2 SVGIG (reference sequence). The CDR3 runs 13 residues. Original analysis: Amplification with reference gene primers provided the estimates of nucleated cell counts. Method: immunoSEQ multiplex PCR; TCRdb's copy keeps in-frame clones and lacks some. D and trimming were read from the DNA, whereas the V and J calls and clone size are those reported in that table. The sample includes about 72,000 clones, under 90% seen only once; the top ten take 9.5% to 13%.

This clonotype was obtained from a man between 70 and 80 years old with active or convalescent COVID-19. This chain links TRBV30 with TRBJ2-7; the match to TRBD2 covers 7 bases. Specimen: peripheral blood. The CDR3 DNA sequence: TGTGCCTCCATCGGGAGGAGCTCCTACGAGCAGTACTTC. Its protein is CASIGRSSYEQYF.